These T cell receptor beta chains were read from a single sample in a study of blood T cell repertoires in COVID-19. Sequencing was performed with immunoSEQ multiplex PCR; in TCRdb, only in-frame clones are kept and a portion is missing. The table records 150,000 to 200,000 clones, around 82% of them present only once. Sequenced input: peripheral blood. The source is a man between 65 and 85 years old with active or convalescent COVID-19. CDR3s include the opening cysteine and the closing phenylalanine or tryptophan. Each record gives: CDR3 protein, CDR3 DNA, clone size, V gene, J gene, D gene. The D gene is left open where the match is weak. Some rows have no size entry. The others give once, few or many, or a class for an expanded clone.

CASSQQGLLQETQYF	TGTGCCAGCAGTCAACAGGGTCTATTACAAGAGACCCAGTACTTC	-	TRBV7-7	TRBJ2-5	-
CASRTALAGSYEQYF	TGTGCCAGCCGAACGGCGCTAGCCGGCTCCTACGAGCAGTACTTC	few	TRBV28	TRBJ2-7	-
CASSPTGGNTEAFF	TGTGCCAGCAGCCCGACAGGGGGCAACACTGAAGCTTTCTTT	-	TRBV6-6	TRBJ1-1	TRBD1
CAHGGSPYNEQFF	TGTGCTCATGGCGGGAGTCCCTACAATGAGCAGTTCTTC	-	TRBV28	TRBJ2-1	TRBD2
CASSLALGQGRAFF	TGTGCCAGCAGCTTAGCCCTTGGACAGGGTCGAGCTTTCTTT	-	TRBV7-9	TRBJ1-1	TRBD1
CASSPGQGRGYTF	TGTGCCAGCAGCCCGGGACAGGGTCGTGGCTACACCTTC	-	TRBV7-2	TRBJ1-2	TRBD1
CAISGGLAGAENTQYF	TGTGCCATCAGTGGGGGACTAGCGGGAGCTGAGAATACGCAGTATTTT	-	TRBV10-3	TRBJ2-3	TRBD2
CASSLVPYLQLSTGTEAFF	TGTGCCAGCAGCTTAGTCCCCTATCTACAACTCTCCACAGGCACTGAAGCTTTCTTT	once	TRBV7-2	TRBJ1-1	-
CASRGLAGEYEQYF	TGTGCCAGCAGGGGACTAGCGGGAGAATACGAGCAGTACTTC	-	TRBV2	TRBJ2-7	TRBD2
CASSRSRDIYNEQFF	TGCGCCAGCAGCCGCTCTCGGGACATCTACAATGAGCAGTTCTTC	-	TRBV4-3	TRBJ2-1	-
CGGGGQGHTEAFF	TGTGGGGGGGGAGGACAGGGCCACACTGAAGCTTTCTTT	-	TRBV2	TRBJ1-1	TRBD1
CASSSRLADSPTDTQYF	TGTGCCAGCAGCTCCAGACTAGCGGACTCCCCCACAGATACGCAGTATTTT	-	TRBV7-6	TRBJ2-3	TRBD2
CASSDPGTANYGYTF	TGTGCCAGCAGTGACCCCGGGACAGCTAACTATGGCTACACCTTC	-	TRBV6-1	TRBJ1-2	TRBD1
CASSAGQGYGQYF	TGTGCCAGCAGTGCAGGACAGGGGTACGGGCAGTACTTC	-	TRBV12-3/TRBV12-4	TRBJ2-7	TRBD1
CASSTMTGGHEQYF	TGCGCCAGCAGCACCATGACAGGGGGCCACGAGCAGTACTTC	-	TRBV5-1	TRBJ2-7	TRBD1
CASSLASWASGRDTQYF	TGTGCCAGCAGCTTAGCGTCTTGGGCTAGCGGGAGAGATACGCAGTATTTT	-	TRBV11-1	TRBJ2-3	TRBD2